This T cell receptor beta chain comes out of a study of blood T cell repertoires in COVID-19. Looking at the study overall: The cDNA or gDNA used as material had been derived from T cells, B-cell-depleted T cells, or PBMCs.

Germline CDR1 and CDR2: SGHRS and YFSETQ. There are 16 residues in the CDR3. The ends lost 4 bases at V and 6 bases at J; junction bases unmatched: 5. Using immunoSEQ multiplex PCR, the repertoire was profiled, and TCRdb retains in-frame clones only, with some absent. Of a few hundred thousand clones detected, 88% appear once; the ten largest clones hold more than 1%. Sequencing was done on a sample of PBMCs or T cells enriched from blood (not recorded which). V is TRBV5-1 and J is TRBJ2-2; 14 positions agree with TRBD2. The TCR originated in a woman aged 40 to 50 with acute COVID-19. The CDR3 coding sequence is TGCGCCAGCAGCATGGGACTAGCGGGAGTTTCCGGGGAGCTGTTTTTT. Its translation: CASSMGLAGVSGELFF.